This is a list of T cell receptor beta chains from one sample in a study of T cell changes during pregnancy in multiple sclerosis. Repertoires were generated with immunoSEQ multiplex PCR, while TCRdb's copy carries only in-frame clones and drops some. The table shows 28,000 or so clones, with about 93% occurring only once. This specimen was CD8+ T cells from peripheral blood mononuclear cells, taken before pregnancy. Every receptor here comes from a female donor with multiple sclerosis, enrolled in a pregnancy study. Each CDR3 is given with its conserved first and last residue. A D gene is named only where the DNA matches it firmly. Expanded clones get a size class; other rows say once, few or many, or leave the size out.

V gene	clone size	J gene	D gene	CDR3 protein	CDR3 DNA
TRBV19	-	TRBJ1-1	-	CATRFQAAGNTEAFF	TGTGCCACCAGATTCCAGGCGGCGGGGAACACTGAAGCTTTCTTT
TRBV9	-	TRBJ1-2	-	CASNEGQNYGYTF	TGTGCCAGCAACGAAGGACAGAACTATGGCTACACCTTC
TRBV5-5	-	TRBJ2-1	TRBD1	CASLVGGTGRYEQFF	TGTGCCAGCCTAGTAGGCGGGACAGGGAGGTATGAGCAGTTCTTC
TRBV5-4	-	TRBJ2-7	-	CASSLAGLTYEQYF	TGTGCCAGCAGCTTGGCAGGGCTCACCTACGAGCAGTACTTC
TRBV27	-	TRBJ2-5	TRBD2	CASRTTGLAYRQETQYF	TGTGCCAGCAGAACCACGGGACTAGCGTATCGCCAAGAGACCCAGTACTTC
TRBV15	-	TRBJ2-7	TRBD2	CATSDSGVAYEQYF	TGTGCCACCAGCGACAGCGGGGTCGCCTACGAGCAGTACTTC
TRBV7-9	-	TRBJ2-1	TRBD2	CASSQRERSYNEQFF	TGTGCCAGCAGCCAGCGGGAGAGGTCCTACAATGAGCAGTTCTTC
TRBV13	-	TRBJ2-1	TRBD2	CASRQGPRLASNEQFF	TGTGCCAGCAGACAAGGGCCGAGACTAGCTTCCAATGAGCAGTTCTTC
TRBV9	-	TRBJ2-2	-	CASSVGRNTGELFF	TGTGCCAGCAGCGTAGGCAGGAACACCGGGGAGCTGTTTTTT
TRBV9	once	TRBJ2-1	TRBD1	CASSDRDRFYNEQFF	TGTGCCAGCAGCGACCGGGACAGGTTCTACAATGAGCAGTTCTTC
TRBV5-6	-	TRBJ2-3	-	CASSLVADGTDTQYF	TGTGCCAGCAGCTTGGTTGCGGATGGCACAGATACGCAGTATTTT
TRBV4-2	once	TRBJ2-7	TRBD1	CASSQGQGVPYEQYF	TGTGCCAGCAGCCAGGGACAGGGGGTTCCCTACGAGCAGTACTTC
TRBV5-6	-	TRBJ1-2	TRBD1	CASSLRGQYYGYTF	TGTGCCAGCAGCCTGAGGGGACAGTACTATGGCTACACCTTC
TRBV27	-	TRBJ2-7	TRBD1	CASSLRGQGYYEQYF	TGTGCCAGCAGTTTAAGGGGACAGGGATACTACGAGCAGTACTTC
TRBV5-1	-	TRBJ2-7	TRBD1	CASSSDRGYEQYF	TGCGCCAGCAGCTCGGACAGGGGCTACGAGCAGTACTTC
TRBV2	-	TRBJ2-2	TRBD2	CASSEVWRELSGELFF	TGTGCCAGCAGTGAAGTCTGGCGGGAGTTGTCGGGGGAGCTGTTTTTT
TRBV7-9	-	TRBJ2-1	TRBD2	CASSRTSGYNEQFF	TGTGCCAGCAGCCGGACTAGCGGTTACAATGAGCAGTTCTTC
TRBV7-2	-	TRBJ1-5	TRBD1	CASSLTTGEFGQPQHF	TGTGCCAGCAGCTTAACGACAGGGGAGTTTGGCCAGCCCCAGCATTTT
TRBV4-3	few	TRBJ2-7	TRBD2	CASSQDVVAGVPPGEQYF	TGCGCCAGCAGCCAAGATGTGGTAGCGGGAGTCCCTCCGGGCGAGCAGTACTTC
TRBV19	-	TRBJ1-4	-	CASSIVSGNEKLFF	TGTGCCAGTAGTATAGTATCGGGGAATGAAAAACTGTTTTTT
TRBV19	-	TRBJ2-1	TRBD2	CASSIGSGRARNEQFF	TGTGCCAGTAGTATAGGCTCCGGGAGGGCCCGAAATGAGCAGTTCTTC
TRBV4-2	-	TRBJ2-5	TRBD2	CASRREADETQYF	TGTGCCAGCAGACGGGAGGCCGACGAGACCCAGTACTTC
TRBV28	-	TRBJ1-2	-	CASNQGSHGYTF	TGTGCCAGCAATCAGGGTTCTCATGGCTACACCTTC
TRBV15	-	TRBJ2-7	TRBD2	CATKATSGAYEQYF	TGTGCCACCAAGGCTACTAGCGGGGCCTACGAGCAGTACTTC
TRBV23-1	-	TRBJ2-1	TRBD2	CASSLGTGGSSYNEQFF	TGCGCCAGCAGTCTAGGGACTGGCGGGAGCTCCTACAATGAGCAGTTCTTC
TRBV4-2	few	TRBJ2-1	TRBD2	CASSQGLAGGNEQFF	TGTGCCAGCAGCCAAGGGCTAGCGGGAGGGAATGAGCAGTTCTTC
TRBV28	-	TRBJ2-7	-	CASSLLGVGSYEQYF	TGTGCCAGCAGCCTTCTGGGAGTGGGGTCCTACGAGCAGTACTTC
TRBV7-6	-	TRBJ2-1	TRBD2	CASSLTGLAGGNNEQFF	TGTGCCAGCAGCTTAACGGGACTAGCGGGAGGGAACAATGAGCAGTTCTTC
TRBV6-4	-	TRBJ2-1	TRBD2	CASSRRENGEQFF	TGTGCCAGCTCGAGGCGGGAGAATGGTGAGCAGTTCTTC
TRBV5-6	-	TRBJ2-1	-	CASSLGARRDDEQFF	TGTGCCAGCAGCTTGGGGGCCCGGCGGGATGATGAGCAGTTCTTC
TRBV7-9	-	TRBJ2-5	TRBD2	CASSLMSGRRVETQYF	TGTGCCAGCAGCTTAATGAGCGGGAGGAGGGTAGAGACCCAGTACTTC
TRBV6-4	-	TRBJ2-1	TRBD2	CASGAGAVNEQFF	TGTGCCAGCGGCGCGGGAGCGGTAAATGAGCAGTTCTTC
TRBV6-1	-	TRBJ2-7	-	CASSDGDSYEQYF	TGTGCCAGCAGTGACGGAGACTCCTACGAGCAGTACTTC
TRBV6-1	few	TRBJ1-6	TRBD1	CASSEASEGASPLHF	TGTGCCAGCAGTGAAGCGAGTGAGGGGGCTTCACCCCTCCACTTT
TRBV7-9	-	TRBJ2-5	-	CASSPVVAGMETQYF	TGTGCCAGCAGTCCTGTGGTGGCAGGGATGGAGACCCAGTACTTC
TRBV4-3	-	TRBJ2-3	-	CASSQSRLGEDTQYF	TGCGCCAGCAGCCAGAGCCGACTAGGAGAAGATACGCAGTATTTT
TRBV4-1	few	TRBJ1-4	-	CASSQVHPPYATNEKLFF	TGCGCCAGCAGCCAAGTCCATCCACCCTATGCAACTAATGAAAAACTGTTTTTT
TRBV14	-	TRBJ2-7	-	CASSQSGALSYEQYF	TGTGCCAGCAGCCAATCAGGGGCACTATCCTACGAGCAGTACTTC
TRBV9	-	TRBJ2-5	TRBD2	CASSVRGGEETQYF	TGTGCCAGCAGCGTCCGGGGGGGGGAAGAGACCCAGTACTTC
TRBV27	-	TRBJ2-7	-	CASSFGPTYEQYF	TGTGCCAGCAGTTTTGGGCCCACCTACGAGCAGTACTTC
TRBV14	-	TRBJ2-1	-	CASSLILAGEQFF	TGTGCCAGCAGCCTTATACTAGCCGGTGAGCAGTTCTTC
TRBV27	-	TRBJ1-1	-	CASSFGRGTEAFF	TGTGCCAGCAGTTTTGGGCGGGGGACTGAAGCTTTCTTT
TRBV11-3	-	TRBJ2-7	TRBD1	CASSFGQDEGEQYF	TGTGCCAGCAGCTTTGGACAGGACGAGGGGGAGCAGTACTTC
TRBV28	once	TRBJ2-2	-	CASRRKETRVFGELFF	TGTGCCAGTCGACGGAAAGAGACAAGAGTCTTCGGGGAGCTGTTTTTT
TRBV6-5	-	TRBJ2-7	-	CASSYSSGSSYEQYF	TGTGCCAGCAGTTACTCGAGCGGTAGCTCCTACGAGCAGTACTTC
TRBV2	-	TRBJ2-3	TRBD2	CASTPGLATPSTDTQYF	TGTGCCAGCACTCCGGGACTAGCGACCCCTAGCACAGATACGCAGTATTTT
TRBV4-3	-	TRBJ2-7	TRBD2	CASSQTQERDSSSDEQYF	TGCGCCAGCAGCCAGACTCAGGAGCGGGACTCTTCCTCGGACGAGCAGTACTTC
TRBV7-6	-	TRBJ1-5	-	CASSAGVAQPQHF	TGTGCCAGCAGCGCAGGGGTTGCTCAGCCCCAGCATTTT
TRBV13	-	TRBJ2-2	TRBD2	CASSLGLAGRTGELFF	TGTGCCAGCAGCTTAGGACTAGCGGGACGCACCGGGGAGCTGTTTTTT
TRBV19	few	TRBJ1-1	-	CASSAGVVTEAFF	TGTGCCAGTAGTGCAGGGGTGGTCACTGAAGCTTTCTTT
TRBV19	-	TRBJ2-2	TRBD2	CASSIYRSRTGGPITGELFF	TGTGCCAGTAGTATTTACCGATCGAGGACGGGAGGGCCAATCACCGGGGAGCTGTTTTTT
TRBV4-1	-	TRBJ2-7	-	CASSQVGSGDSDYEQYF	TGCGCCAGCAGCCAAGTTGGGTCGGGAGATTCTGATTACGAGCAGTACTTC
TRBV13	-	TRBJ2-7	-	CASSSDSLYEQYF	TGTGCCAGCAGCTCGGACAGCCTCTACGAGCAGTACTTC
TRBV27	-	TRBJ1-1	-	CASSLRGGTEAFF	TGTGCCAGCAGTTTACGGGGGGGCACTGAAGCTTTCTTT
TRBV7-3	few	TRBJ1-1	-	CASSLWLNTEAFF	TGTGCCAGCAGCTTATGGCTGAACACTGAAGCTTTCTTT
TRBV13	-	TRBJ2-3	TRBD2	CASSLFIAGGPGDAADTQYF	TGTGCCAGCAGCTTATTCATAGCGGGAGGGCCTGGGGACGCCGCAGATACGCAGTATTTT
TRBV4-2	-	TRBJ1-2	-	CASSRTGDGYTF	TGTGCCAGCAGCCGAACCGGTGATGGCTACACCTTC
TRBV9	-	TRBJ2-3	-	CASSVDRFLNTQYF	TGTGCCAGCAGCGTAGACCGCTTTCTAAATACGCAGTATTTT
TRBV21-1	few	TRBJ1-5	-	CASSSGGLQPQHF	TGTGCCAGCAGCTCGGGGGGGCTTCAGCCCCAGCATTTT